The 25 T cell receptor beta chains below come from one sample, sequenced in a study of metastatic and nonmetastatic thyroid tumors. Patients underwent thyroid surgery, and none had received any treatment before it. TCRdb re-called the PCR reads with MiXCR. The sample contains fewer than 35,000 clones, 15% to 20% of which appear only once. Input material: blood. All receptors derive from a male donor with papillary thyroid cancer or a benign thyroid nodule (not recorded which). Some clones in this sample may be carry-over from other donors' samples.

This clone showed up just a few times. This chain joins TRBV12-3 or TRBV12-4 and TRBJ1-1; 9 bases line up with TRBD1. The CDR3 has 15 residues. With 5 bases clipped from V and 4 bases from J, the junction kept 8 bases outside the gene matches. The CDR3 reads CASSPGQGGSTEAFF. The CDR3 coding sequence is TGTGCCAGCAGTCCGGGACAGGGAGGCAGCACTGAAGCTTTCTTT.

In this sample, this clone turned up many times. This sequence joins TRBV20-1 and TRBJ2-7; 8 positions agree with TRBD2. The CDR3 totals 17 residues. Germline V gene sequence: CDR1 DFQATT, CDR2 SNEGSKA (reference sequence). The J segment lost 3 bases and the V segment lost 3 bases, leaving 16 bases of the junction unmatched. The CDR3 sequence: CSARPAGGSGRDYEQYF. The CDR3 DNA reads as TGCAGTGCTAGGCCGGCGGGGGGCTCGGGAAGGGACTACGAGCAGTACTTC.

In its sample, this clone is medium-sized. The CDR3, as DNA: TGTGCCAGTAGTATAGGGGGCGATGGCTACACCTTC. As protein: CASSIGGDGYTF. This chain joins TRBV19 and TRBJ1-2, with D possibly matching TRBD1 (5 bases). Between the trimmed V and J ends, which lost 1 base and 6 bases, there was a span of 6 bases. CDR1 and CDR2 from the germline V gene are LNHDA and SQIVND (reference sequence). The CDR3 is 12 residues long.

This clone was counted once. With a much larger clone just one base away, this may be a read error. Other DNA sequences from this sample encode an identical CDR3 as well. The CDR3 loop is CASSSERDTQYF. The CDR3 nucleotides read TGCGCCAGCAGCTCGGAACGTGATACGCAGTATTTT. The chain has TRBV5-1 and TRBJ2-3; D unresolved. The CDR3 is 12 residues long. The V and J ends lost 3 bases and 6 bases respectively, with 8 bases between them. Germline loops: CDR1 SGHRS, CDR2 YFSETQ.

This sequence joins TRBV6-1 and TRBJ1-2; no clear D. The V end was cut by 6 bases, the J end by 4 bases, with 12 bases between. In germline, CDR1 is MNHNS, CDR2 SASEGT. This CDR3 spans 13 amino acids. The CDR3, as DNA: TGTGCCAGCAGGTCTCAGGTTTCCTATGGCTACACCTTC. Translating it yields CASRSQVSYGYTF.

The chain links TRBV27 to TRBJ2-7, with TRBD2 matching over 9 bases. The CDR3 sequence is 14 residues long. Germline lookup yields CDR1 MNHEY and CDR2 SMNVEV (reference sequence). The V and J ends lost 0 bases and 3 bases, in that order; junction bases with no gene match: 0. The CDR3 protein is CASSLSTSGYEQYF. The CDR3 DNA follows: TGTGCCAGCAGTTTATCGACTAGCGGCTACGAGCAGTACTTC.

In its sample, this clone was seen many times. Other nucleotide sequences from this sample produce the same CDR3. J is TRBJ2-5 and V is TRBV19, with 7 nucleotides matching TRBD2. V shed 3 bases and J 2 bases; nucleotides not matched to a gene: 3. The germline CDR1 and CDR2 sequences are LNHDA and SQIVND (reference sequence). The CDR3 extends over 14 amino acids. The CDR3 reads CASSIPGGQETQYF. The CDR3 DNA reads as TGTGCCAGTAGTATCCCCGGGGGGCAAGAGACCCAGTACTTC.

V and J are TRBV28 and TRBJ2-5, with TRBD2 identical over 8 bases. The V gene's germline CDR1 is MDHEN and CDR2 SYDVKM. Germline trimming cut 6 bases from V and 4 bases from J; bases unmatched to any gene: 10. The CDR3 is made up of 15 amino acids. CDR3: CASSLMNSGIETQYF. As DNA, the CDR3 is TGTGCCAGCAGCTTAATGAATAGCGGGATAGAGACCCAGTACTTC.

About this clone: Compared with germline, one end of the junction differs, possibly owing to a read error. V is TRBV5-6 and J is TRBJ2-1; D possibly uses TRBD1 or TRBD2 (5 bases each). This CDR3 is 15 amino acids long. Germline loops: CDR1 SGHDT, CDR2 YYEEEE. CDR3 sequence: CASSLVGTSYNEQLF. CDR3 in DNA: TGTGCCAGCAGCTTGGTGGGGACCTCCTACAATGAGCAGTTATTC.

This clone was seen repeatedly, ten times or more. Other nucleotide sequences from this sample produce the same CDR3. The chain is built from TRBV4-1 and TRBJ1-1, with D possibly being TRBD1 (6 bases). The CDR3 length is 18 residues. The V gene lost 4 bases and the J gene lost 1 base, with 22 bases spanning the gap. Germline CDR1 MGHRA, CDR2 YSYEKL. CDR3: CASSPLITSGDGNTEAFF. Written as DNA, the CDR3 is TGCGCCAGCAGCCCGCTCATCACCTCAGGGGACGGGAACACTGAAGCTTTCTTT.

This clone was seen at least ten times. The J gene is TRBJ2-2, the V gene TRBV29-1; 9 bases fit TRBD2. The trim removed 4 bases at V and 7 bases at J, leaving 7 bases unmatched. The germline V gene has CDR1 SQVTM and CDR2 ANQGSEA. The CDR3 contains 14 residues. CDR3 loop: CSVVGREGLGELFF. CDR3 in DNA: TGCAGCGTTGTAGGGCGGGAGGGCCTCGGGGAGCTGTTTTTT.

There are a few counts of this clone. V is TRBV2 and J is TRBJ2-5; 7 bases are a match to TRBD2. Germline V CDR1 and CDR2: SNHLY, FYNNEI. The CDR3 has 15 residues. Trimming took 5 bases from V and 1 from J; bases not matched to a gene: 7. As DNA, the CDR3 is TGTGCCAGCAGTTCCGGGACTACCCTCCAAGAGACCCAGTACTTC. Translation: CASSSGTTLQETQYF. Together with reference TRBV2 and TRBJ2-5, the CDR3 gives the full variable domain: EPEVTQTPSHQVTQMGQEVILRCVPISNHLYFYWYRQILGQKVEFLVSFYNNEISEKSEIFDDQFSVERPDGSNFTLKIRSTKLEDSAMYFCASSSGTTLQETQYFGPGTRLLVL.

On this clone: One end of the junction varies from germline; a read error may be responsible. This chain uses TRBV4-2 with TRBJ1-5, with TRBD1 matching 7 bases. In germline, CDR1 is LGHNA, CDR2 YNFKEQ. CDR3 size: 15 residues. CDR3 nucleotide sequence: TGTGCCAGCAGCCAATCCTCGACAGGGAATCAGCCACAGCATTTT. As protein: CASSQSSTGNQPQHF.

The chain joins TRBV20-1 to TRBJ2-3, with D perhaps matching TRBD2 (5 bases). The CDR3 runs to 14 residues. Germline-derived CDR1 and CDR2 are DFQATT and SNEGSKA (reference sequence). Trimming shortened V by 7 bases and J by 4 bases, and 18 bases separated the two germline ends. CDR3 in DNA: TGCAGTGTAGCATCTGGGAGAGGCGCAGATACGCAGTATTTT. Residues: CSVASGRGADTQYF.

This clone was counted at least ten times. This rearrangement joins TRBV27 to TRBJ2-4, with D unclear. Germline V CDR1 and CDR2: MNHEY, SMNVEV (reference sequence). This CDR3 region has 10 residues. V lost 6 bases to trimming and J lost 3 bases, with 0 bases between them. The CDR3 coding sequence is TGTGCCAGCAGCAAAAACATTCAGTACTTC. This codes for CASSKNIQYF.

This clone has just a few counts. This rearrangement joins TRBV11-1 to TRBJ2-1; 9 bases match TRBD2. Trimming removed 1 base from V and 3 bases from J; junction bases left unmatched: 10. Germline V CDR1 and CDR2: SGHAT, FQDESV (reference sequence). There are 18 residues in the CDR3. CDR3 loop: CASSLGGASGVLYNEQFF. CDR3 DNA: TGTGCCAGCAGCTTAGGGGGGGCTAGCGGGGTCCTCTACAATGAGCAGTTCTTC.

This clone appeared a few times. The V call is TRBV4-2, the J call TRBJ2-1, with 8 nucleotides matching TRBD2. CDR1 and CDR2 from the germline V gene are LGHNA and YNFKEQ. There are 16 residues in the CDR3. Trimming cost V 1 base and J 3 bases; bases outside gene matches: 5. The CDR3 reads CASSQVAGTLYNEQFF. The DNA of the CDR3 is TGTGCCAGCAGCCAAGTAGCGGGAACCCTCTACAATGAGCAGTTCTTC.

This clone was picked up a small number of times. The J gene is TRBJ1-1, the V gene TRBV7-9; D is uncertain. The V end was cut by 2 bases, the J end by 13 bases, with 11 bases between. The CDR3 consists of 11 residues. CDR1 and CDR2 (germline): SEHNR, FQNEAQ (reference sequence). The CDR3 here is CASSLTDYGFF. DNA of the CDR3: TGTGCCAGCAGCTTAACCGATTACGGTTTCTTT.

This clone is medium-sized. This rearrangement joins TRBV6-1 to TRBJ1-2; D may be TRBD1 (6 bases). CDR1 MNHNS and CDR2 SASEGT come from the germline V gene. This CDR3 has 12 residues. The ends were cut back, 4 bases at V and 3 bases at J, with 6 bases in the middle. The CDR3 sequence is CASSAGDYGYTF. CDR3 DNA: TGTGCCAGCAGTGCAGGGGACTATGGCTACACCTTC.

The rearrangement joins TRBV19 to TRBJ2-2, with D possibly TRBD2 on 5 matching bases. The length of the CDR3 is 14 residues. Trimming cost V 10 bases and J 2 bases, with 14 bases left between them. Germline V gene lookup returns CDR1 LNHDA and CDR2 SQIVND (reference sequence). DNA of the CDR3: TGTGCCACCTCCCGGGGAGTAAACACCGGGGAGCTGTTTTTT. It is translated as CATSRGVNTGELFF.

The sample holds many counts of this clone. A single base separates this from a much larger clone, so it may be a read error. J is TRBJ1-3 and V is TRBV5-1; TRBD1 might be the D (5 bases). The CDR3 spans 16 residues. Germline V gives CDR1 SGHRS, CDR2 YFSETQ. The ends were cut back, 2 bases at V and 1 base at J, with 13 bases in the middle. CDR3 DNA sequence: TGCGCCAGCAGCTTCCAGGGCGGTCCTTCTGGAAACACCATATATTTT. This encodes CASSFQGGPSGNTIYF.

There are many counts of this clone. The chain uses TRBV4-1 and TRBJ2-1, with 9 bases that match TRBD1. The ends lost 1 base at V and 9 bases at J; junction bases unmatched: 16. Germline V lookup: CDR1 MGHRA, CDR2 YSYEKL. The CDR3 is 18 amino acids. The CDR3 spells CASSQGPRTGVTGGEQFF. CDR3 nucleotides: TGCGCCAGCAGCCAAGGGCCCCGGACAGGGGTAACTGGGGGTGAGCAGTTCTTC.

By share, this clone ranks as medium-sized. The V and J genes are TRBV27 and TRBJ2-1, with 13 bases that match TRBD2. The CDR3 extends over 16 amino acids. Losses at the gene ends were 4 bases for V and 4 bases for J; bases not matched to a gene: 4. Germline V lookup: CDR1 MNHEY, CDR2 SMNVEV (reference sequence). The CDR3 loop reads CASSSGTSGIYNEQFF. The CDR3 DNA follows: TGTGCCAGCAGTTCGGGGACTAGCGGGATTTACAATGAGCAGTTCTTC.

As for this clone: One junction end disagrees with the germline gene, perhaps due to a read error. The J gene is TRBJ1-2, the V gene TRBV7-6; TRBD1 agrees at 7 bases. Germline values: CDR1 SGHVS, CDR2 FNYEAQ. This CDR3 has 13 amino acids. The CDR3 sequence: CASSSDRDYDYTF. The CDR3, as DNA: TGTGCCAGCAGCTCCGACAGGGACTATGACTACACCTTC.

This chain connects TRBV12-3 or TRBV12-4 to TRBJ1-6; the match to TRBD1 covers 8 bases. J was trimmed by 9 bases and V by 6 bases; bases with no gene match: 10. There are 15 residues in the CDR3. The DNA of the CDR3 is TGTGCCAGCAGCCTCGGACAGGGATGGGGTTCACCCCTCCACTTT. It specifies CASSLGQGWGSPLHF.